This TCR beta chain was identified during a study of OX40 agonist ivuxolimab in advanced cancers. The wider study: As their treatment, patients were administered ivuxolimab, an agonistic anti-OX40 (CD134) antibody.

Method: immunoSEQ multiplex PCR; TCRdb's copy keeps in-frame clones and lacks some. In the table there are about 69,000 clones, 90% to 95% of which are singletons. A history of autoimmune disease or systemic immunosuppression excluded patients. This clone has a single count. Germline-derived CDR1 and CDR2 are MNHNY and SVGAGI (reference sequence). The ends were cut back, 6 bases at V and 7 bases at J, with 16 bases in the middle. This CDR3 is built from 14 residues. The specimen comprised CD4+ or CD8+ T cells sorted from blood, sampled in a trial of the OX40 agonist ivuxolimab. The J gene is TRBJ1-5, the V gene TRBV6-6; the D is unclear. The TCR comes from an adult with an advanced solid tumor such as melanoma, head and neck, liver or kidney cancer. The CDR3 coding sequence is TGTGCCAGCAGGTTGTCCCGGGAGGGCCAGCCCCAGCATTTT. Translated, it gives CASRLSREGQPQHF.